This T cell receptor (beta chain) was observed in a study of blood T cell repertoires in COVID-19 (dated by TCRdb to between 2020 and 2021). Study-wide context: Collaborator samples came from the United States, Italy and Spain and covered acute and convalescent phases of COVID-19. The samples were drawn from two sources: the first 160 participants of the ongoing ImmuneRACE study, and approximately 1,300 subjects contributed by 6 global collaborators. Subjects who had been exposed to COVID-19, were actively infected with it, or had recovered from it provided the deeply sampled blood TCRbeta repertoires that made up the dataset. A freely available public database, intended as a resource for researchers studying the immune response to SARS-CoV-2, is where the repertoires were released. The material from the prospective study consisted of cDNA or gDNA derived from T cells, B-cell-depleted T cells, or PBMCs. Where available, HLA class I and class II types were taken from metadata supplied by the sample provider and were not determined by assay-based typing. Sample metadata almost always included a de-identified subject ID, COVID-19 status, age in years and sex. What the study reported, not specific to this receptor: How much clinical and demographic metadata was included differed by source and by participant, and the metadata was provided uncurated.

Concerning this clone: No cognate antigen has been identified for it. No quality values exist for individual bases; no much larger clone is one base distant.

Whole blood was collected in K2EDTA tubes by collaborating institutions according to the institutions' own protocols. For TCRbeta analysis, collaborators shipped samples as frozen whole blood, isolated PBMCs, or DNA extracted from either of those sample types. TCRbeta CDR3 regions were amplified from genomic DNA by means of the immunoSEQ Assay, a bias-controlled multiplex PCR. In the paper's pipeline: Nucleated cell counts per sample were estimated from amplification of reference gene primers within the assay. To quantify the absolute abundance of each unique TCRbeta CDR3 rearrangement, sequence reads were collapsed and filtered. For each sample, productive Simpson clonality was calculated by taking the square root of Simpson's diversity index across productive rearrangements. TCRdb mirrors the immuneACCESS table, restricted to in-frame sequences. Some clones are absent from its copies; in checked studies, under half trace to an unresolved V gene, and the reason for the others is unknown. V and J calls and clone size are copied from that table; D and trimming were computed from the DNA. This sample comprises fewer than 55,000 clones, roughly 90% of them detected only once. Approximately 10% of the sample rests with the top ten.

The receptor comes from a man aged 80 or over with active or convalescent COVID-19. Material for sequencing was peripheral blood.

CDR3 sequence: CASRDRGRSYNEQFF. Read as DNA, the sequence is TGTGCCAGCAGGGACAGGGGGCGATCCTACAATGAGCAGTTCTTC. The chain links TRBV11-2 with TRBJ2-1; a stretch of 11 junction bases matches TRBD1. At the junction V is shortened by 6 bases and J by 1 base; bases outside the gene matches: 2. CDR3 length: 15 amino acids, cysteine to phenylalanine. Just CDR3 DNA is preserved here, 45 bases in frame from base 1. The germline V gene yields SGHAT for CDR1 and FQNNGV for CDR2.